A single sample is the source of the 20 T cell receptor beta chains below, sequenced in a study of T cells in Graves' hyperthyroidism and ophthalmopathy. RNA transcripts yielded amplified TCR beta CDR3 regions. The primer set for the first-round RT-PCR of the TCR CDR3 was HTBI. TCRdb called the multiplex PCR reads again in MiXCR, with one record for every CDR3 protein. The sample has about half a million distinct CDR3 sequences; less than 25% are singletons. The sample consisted of blood. The receptors were sampled from a man between 18 and 29 years old with Graves' hyperthyroidism.

This clonotype was seen ten or more times. This rearrangement joins TRBV6-5 to TRBJ2-7; D might be TRBD2 (5 bases). The germline V gene encodes CDR1 MNHEY and CDR2 SVGAGI. The ends were cut back, 6 bases at V and 3 bases at J, with 15 bases in the middle. The CDR3 covers 14 residues. CDR3 in amino acids: CASRTDGVDYEQYF. The CDR3 coding sequence is TGTGCCAGCAGAACGGACGGGGTTGACTACGAGCAGTACTTC.

V and J are TRBV6-1 and TRBJ2-7, with TRBD1 matching 8 bases. V lost 7 bases and J lost 7; bases outside the gene matches: 6. This CDR3 comprises 12 residues. Germline V gene sequence: CDR1 MNHNS, CDR2 SASEGT. The CDR3 DNA is TGTGCCAGCAAGCAGGGGGCGTGGGAGCAGTACTTC. This codes for CASKQGAWEQYF.

This clonotype turned up a few times. This chain links TRBV3-1 with TRBJ1-2; D uncertain. V lost 1 base and J 1 base, leaving 7 bases between the germline ends. The germline V gene encodes CDR1 LGHDT and CDR2 YNNKEL (reference sequence). CDR3 size: 14 residues. The CDR3, as DNA: TGTGCCAGCAGCCAAGGCCCCATTAACTATGGCTACACCTTC. Amino acids: CASSQGPINYGYTF.

The genes are TRBV28 and TRBJ1-1; 7 bases match TRBD1. The CDR3 totals 15 residues. Germline V gene sequence: CDR1 MDHEN, CDR2 SYDVKM. With 5 bases clipped from V and 5 bases from J, the junction kept 11 bases outside the gene matches. The CDR3 is CASSGGTEIVTEAFF. The CDR3 DNA sequence: TGTGCCAGCAGTGGGGGGACAGAGATTGTGACTGAAGCTTTCTTT.

This clonotype was detected many times. The J gene is TRBJ2-7, the V gene TRBV9; TRBD1 aligns across 7 bases. There are 14 residues in the CDR3. V lost 3 bases, J lost 2 bases, and 5 bases stayed unmatched. Germline V gene lookup returns CDR1 SGDLS and CDR2 YYNGEE. The CDR3 region is CASSETGTAYEQYF. CDR3 nucleotide sequence: TGTGCCAGCAGCGAAACCGGGACAGCCTACGAGCAGTACTTC. Looking up the rest from reference TRBV9 and TRBJ2-7 gives the full variable domain: DSGVTQTPKHLITATGQRVTLRCSPRSGDLSVYWYQQSLDQGLQFLIQYYNGEERAKGNILERFSAQQFPDLHSELNLSSLELGDSALYFCASSETGTAYEQYFGPGTRLTVT.

This clonotype was counted many times. The gene calls are TRBV2 and TRBJ1-2; TRBD1 might be the D (5 bases). CDR3 length: 17 amino acids. V lost 1 base and J 3 bases, leaving 18 bases between the germline ends. Germline CDR1 and CDR2: SNHLY and FYNNEI. CDR3 protein: CASSEEVRGMVDYGYTF. CDR3 DNA sequence: TGTGCCAGCAGTGAAGAAGTGAGGGGTATGGTGGACTATGGCTACACCTTC.

Written as DNA, the CDR3 is TGCAGTGCTAAAGTAGATAGCGGTACCTACGAGCAGTACTTC. Amino acid sequence: CSAKVDSGTYEQYF. J is TRBJ2-7 and V is TRBV20-1; D possibly corresponds to TRBD2 (6 bases). The V gene's germline CDR1 is DFQATT and CDR2 SNEGSKA (reference sequence). The length of the CDR3 is 14 residues. V was pared by 4 bases and J by 2 bases, with 15 bases between.

The chain joins TRBV18 to TRBJ1-1; the D is unclear. The V end lost 2 bases, the J end lost 0 bases, and 13 bases lay between the germline ends. The germline V gene has CDR1 KGHSH and CDR2 LQKENI. The CDR3 runs 16 residues. DNA of the CDR3: TGTGCCAGCTCACCAATCCAGGCTCCCATGAACACTGAAGCTTTCTTT. Translating gives CASSPIQAPMNTEAFF.

This clonotype was observed at least ten times. V and J are TRBV6-5 and TRBJ1-2; D remains unclear. Looked up from germline, CDR1 is MNHEY and CDR2 is SVGAGI. Trimming shortened V by 4 bases and J by 5 bases, and 8 bases separated the two germline ends. This CDR3 region has 12 residues. The CDR3 is CASSSRVYGYTF. The CDR3, as DNA: TGTGCCAGCAGTTCGAGAGTTTATGGCTACACCTTC.

This chain joins TRBV12-3 or TRBV12-4 and TRBJ2-5, with TRBD2 matching 7 bases. With 3 bases clipped from V and 2 bases from J, the junction kept 9 bases outside the gene matches. The CDR3 is made up of 16 amino acids. CDR3 sequence: CASSFHFGGLQETQYF. The CDR3 coding sequence is TGTGCCAGCAGTTTTCATTTCGGGGGACTACAAGAGACCCAGTACTTC.

This clonotype appeared many times. The gene calls are TRBV6-1 and TRBJ2-7; no firm D call. The V end was cut by 7 bases, the J end by 7 bases, with 11 bases between. The CDR3 spans 11 residues. Germline V CDR1 and CDR2: MNHNS, SASEGT. CDR3 nucleotides: TGTGCCAGCAATCGCAATGGTGAGCAGTACTTC. Encoded protein: CASNRNGEQYF.

This clonotype was found many times. The V gene is TRBV28, the J gene TRBJ1-2, with D uncertain. CDR1 is MDHEN, CDR2 SYDVKM, per germline. Trimming shortened V by 3 bases and J by 7 bases, and 12 bases separated the two germline ends. This CDR3 is 13 amino acids long. The CDR3 DNA is TGTGCCAGCAGTTTTTGGCAGAAGGGTGGCTACACCTTC. Amino acid sequence: CASSFWQKGGYTF.

The table lists this clonotype with many counts. The gene calls are TRBV12-3 or TRBV12-4 and TRBJ1-3, with TRBD1 identical over 10 bases. Losses at the gene ends were 5 bases for V and 4 bases for J; bases not matched to a gene: 2. The CDR3 totals 14 residues. DNA of the CDR3: TGTGCCAGCAGTACGACAGGGGGCGGAAACACCATATATTTT. It specifies CASSTTGGGNTIYF.

This clonotype was counted ten times or more. This chain links TRBV20-1 with TRBJ2-7, with TRBD2 as a possible D gene (6 bases). Looked up from germline, CDR1 is DFQATT and CDR2 is SNEGSKA (reference sequence). The V gene lost 3 bases and the J gene lost 3 bases, with 12 bases spanning the gap. The CDR3 runs to 13 residues. The CDR3, as DNA: TGCAGTGCTAGGTCCTCGGGGGTCTACGAGCAGTACTTC. This encodes CSARSSGVYEQYF.

Only a few counts were recorded for this clonotype. The rearrangement joins TRBV2 to TRBJ2-7, with 14 nucleotides matching TRBD2. The CDR3 sequence is 16 residues long. Trimming removed 6 bases from V and 4 bases from J; junction bases left unmatched: 8. Per germline, CDR1 SNHLY and CDR2 FYNNEI. The CDR3 region has the DNA TGTGCCAGCAGGGCACGGGGACTAGCGGGAGTTTACGAGCAGTACTTC. Its translation is CASRARGLAGVYEQYF.

J is TRBJ2-2 and V is TRBV7-9; TRBD2 is a possible D gene (6 bases). The germline CDR1 and CDR2 sequences are SEHNR and FQNEAQ (reference sequence). V was clipped by 5 bases and J by 4 bases, with 14 bases between them. The CDR3 loop spans 15 amino acids. The CDR3 DNA reads TGTGCCAGCAGCCGCCTGCAGGGAGGCACCGGGGAGCTGTTTTTT. It translates to CASSRLQGGTGELFF.

Concerning this clonotype: A much larger clone differs by one base, so this may be a read error. This chain connects TRBV5-1 to TRBJ1-1, with 7 bases that match TRBD1. There are 15 residues in the CDR3. Looked up from germline, CDR1 is SGHRS and CDR2 is YFSETQ. In DNA, the CDR3 is TGCGCCAGCAGCTTGGCAGGGACAGTGTACACTGAAGCTTGCTTT. Its translation: CASSLAGTVYTEACF. The full variable domain, in which reference TRBV5-1 and TRBJ1-1 provide the parts outside the CDR3, is KAGVTQTPRYLIKTRGQQVTLSCSPISGHRSVSWYQQTPGQGLQFLFEYFSETQRNKGNFPGRFSGRQFSNSRSEMNVSTLELGDSALYLCASSLAGTVYTEACFGQGTRLTVV.

This clonotype was detected a few times. The rearrangement links TRBV18 to TRBJ1-1; D is unclear. In germline, CDR1 is KGHSH, CDR2 LQKENI. V was trimmed by 2 bases and J by 1 base, leaving 8 bases between them. This CDR3 has 14 amino acids. The CDR3 DNA reads TGTGCCAGCTCACCATCCAAGCGGAACACTGAAGCTTTCTTT. Its translation: CASSPSKRNTEAFF.

The sample holds many counts of this clonotype. The chain joins TRBV6-4 to TRBJ1-1; 7 bases line up with TRBD1. This CDR3 has 17 residues. Trimming removed 6 bases from V and 5 bases from J; junction bases left unmatched: 18. Germline lookup yields CDR1 MRHNA and CDR2 SNTAGT. The CDR3 is CASRRQGSSVLGTEAFF. CDR3 in DNA: TGTGCCAGCAGGAGACAGGGAAGTTCGGTCTTGGGGACTGAAGCTTTCTTT.

Ten or more counts support this clonotype. The chain employs TRBV4-1 and TRBJ2-5; weak D call: TRBD1 (5 bases). Germline V gives CDR1 MGHRA, CDR2 YSYEKL. The CDR3 runs to 15 residues. V lost 1 base and J 2 bases, leaving 11 bases between the germline ends. CDR3 sequence (DNA): TGCGCCAGCAGCCAAGGTATCCAGGGTCAAGAGACCCAGTACTTC. This codes for CASSQGIQGQETQYF.